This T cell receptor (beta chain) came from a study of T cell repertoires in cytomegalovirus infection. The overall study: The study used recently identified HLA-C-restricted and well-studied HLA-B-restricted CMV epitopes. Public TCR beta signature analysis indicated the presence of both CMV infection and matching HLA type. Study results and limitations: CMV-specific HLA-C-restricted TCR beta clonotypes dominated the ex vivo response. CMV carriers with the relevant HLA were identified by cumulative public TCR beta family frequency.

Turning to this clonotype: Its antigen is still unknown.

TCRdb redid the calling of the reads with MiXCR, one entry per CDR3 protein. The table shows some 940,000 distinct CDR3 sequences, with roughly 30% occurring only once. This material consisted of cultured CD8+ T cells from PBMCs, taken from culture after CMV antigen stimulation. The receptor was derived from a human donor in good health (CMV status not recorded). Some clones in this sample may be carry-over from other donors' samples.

The DNA of the CDR3 is TGTGCCAGTAGTAACGCCGGGAGGTCATATGGCTACACCTTC. Translated: CASSNAGRSYGYTF. V is TRBV19 and J is TRBJ1-2; D not certain. CDR1 LNHDA and CDR2 SQIVND come from the germline V gene (reference sequence). V lost 4 bases to trimming and J lost 5 bases, with 14 bases between them. CDR3 size: 14 residues.